This T cell receptor (beta chain) was found in a study of T cell repertoires in ileal Crohn's disease. The CDR3 is 15 residues long. Germline V gene lookup returns CDR1 KGHSH and CDR2 LQKENI. V lost 3 bases to trimming and J lost 9 bases, with 15 bases between them. Each sample's TCRB immunosequencing used 500 to 550 nanograms of biopsy DNA. TCRdb keeps only in-frame clones here, not all; method: immunoSEQ multiplex PCR. The sample shows about 62,000 clones, less than 90% of them seen only once. As for time point: neoterminal ileum biopsy at postoperative endoscopy, about 6 months after surgery. The chain joins TRBV18 to TRBJ1-6, with D tentatively TRBD1 (5 bases). The sample taken for sequencing was ileal tissue. The receptor comes from an adult with Crohn's disease. The CDR3 protein is CASSPLTRALSPLHF. The CDR3 DNA reads TGTGCCAGCTCACCGTTAACCAGGGCACTTTCACCCCTCCACTTT.